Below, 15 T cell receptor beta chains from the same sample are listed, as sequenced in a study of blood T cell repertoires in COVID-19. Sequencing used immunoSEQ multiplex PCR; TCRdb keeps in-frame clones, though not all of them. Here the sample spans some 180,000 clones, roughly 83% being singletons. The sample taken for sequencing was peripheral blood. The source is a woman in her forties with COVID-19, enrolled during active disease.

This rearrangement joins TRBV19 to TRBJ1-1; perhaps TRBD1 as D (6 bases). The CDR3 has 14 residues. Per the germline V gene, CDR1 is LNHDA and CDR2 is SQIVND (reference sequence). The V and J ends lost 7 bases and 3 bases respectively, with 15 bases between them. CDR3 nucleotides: TGTGCCAGTAAGCGCGCCAGGGGACACACTGAAGCTTTCTTT. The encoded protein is CASKRARGHTEAFF.

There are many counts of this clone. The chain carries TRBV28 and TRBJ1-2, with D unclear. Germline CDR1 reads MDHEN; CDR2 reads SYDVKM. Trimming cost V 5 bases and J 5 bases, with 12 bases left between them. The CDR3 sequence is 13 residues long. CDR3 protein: CASSQKAGYGYTF. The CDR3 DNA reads TGTGCCAGCAGTCAAAAGGCGGGGTATGGCTACACCTTC.

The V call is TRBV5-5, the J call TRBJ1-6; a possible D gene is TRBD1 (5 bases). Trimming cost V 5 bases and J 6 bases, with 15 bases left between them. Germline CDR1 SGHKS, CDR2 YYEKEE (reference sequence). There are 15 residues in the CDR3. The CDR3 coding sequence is TGTGCCAGCAGAAGTGACAGAGCCGGTAATTCACCCCTCCACTTT. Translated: CASRSDRAGNSPLHF.

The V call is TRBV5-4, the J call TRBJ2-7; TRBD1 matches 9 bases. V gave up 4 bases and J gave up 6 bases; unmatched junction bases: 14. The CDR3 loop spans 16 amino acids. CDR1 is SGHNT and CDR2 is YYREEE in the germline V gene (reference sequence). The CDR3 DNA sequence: TGTGCCAGCAGCCCGGGTCGGACAGGGGCCTATGCCGAGCAGTACTTC. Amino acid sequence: CASSPGRTGAYAEQYF.

The CDR3 region is CASRAGWTGGIYGYTF. The CDR3 DNA sequence: TGTGCCAGCAGGGCAGGTTGGACAGGGGGGATTTATGGCTACACCTTC. V and J are TRBV2 and TRBJ1-2; TRBD1 matches 10 bases. The ends lost 6 bases at V and 5 bases at J; junction bases unmatched: 12. The CDR3 has 16 amino acids. Germline V gives CDR1 SNHLY, CDR2 FYNNEI.

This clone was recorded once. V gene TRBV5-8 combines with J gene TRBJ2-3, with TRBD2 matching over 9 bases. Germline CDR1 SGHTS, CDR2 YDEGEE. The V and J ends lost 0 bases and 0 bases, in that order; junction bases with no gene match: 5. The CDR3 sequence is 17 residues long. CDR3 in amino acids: CASSLGLADTSTDTQYF. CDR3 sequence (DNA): TGTGCCAGCAGCTTGGGACTAGCGGACACTAGCACAGATACGCAGTATTTT.

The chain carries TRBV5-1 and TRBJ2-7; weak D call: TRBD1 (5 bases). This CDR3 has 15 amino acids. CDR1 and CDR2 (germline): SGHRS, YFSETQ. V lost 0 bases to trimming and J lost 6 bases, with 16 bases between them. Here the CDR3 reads CASSLASVQESEQYF. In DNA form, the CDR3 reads TGCGCCAGCAGCTTGGCTAGTGTACAGGAGTCCGAGCAGTACTTC.

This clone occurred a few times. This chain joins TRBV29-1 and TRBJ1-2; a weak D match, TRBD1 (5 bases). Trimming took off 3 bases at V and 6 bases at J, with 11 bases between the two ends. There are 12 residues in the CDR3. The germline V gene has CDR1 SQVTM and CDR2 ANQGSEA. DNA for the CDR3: TGCAGCGTTGAGCAGGGCGGCCATGGCTACACCTTC. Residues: CSVEQGGHGYTF.

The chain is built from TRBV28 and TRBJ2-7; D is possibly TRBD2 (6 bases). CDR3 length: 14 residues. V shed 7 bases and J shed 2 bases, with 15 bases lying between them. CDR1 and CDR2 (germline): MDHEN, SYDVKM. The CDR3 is CASIHPGDTYEQYF. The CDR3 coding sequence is TGTGCCAGCATCCATCCGGGGGATACCTACGAGCAGTACTTC.

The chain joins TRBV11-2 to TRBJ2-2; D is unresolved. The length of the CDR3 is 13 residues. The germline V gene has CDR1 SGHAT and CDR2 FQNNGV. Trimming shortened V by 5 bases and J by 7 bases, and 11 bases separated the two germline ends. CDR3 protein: CASSRSVVGELFF. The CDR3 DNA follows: TGTGCCAGCAGCAGATCGGTGGTCGGGGAGCTGTTTTTT.

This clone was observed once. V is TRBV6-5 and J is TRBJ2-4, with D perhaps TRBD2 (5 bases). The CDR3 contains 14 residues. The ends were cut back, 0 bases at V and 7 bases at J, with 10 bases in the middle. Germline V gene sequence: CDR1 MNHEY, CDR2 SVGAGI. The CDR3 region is CASSYSGRANIQYF. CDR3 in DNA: TGTGCCAGCAGTTACTCGGGGAGAGCGAACATTCAGTACTTC.

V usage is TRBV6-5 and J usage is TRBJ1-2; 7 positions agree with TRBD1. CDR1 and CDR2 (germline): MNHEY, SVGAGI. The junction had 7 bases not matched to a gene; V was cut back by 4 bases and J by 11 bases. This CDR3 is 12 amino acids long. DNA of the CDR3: TGTGCCAGCAGTTCGGGACAGCTCAGGTACACCTTC. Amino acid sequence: CASSSGQLRYTF.

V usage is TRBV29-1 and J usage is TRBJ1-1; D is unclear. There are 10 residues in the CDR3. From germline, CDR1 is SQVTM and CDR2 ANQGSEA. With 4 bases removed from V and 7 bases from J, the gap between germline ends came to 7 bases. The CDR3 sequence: CSVGYYEAFF. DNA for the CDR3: TGCAGCGTTGGGTACTATGAAGCTTTCTTT.

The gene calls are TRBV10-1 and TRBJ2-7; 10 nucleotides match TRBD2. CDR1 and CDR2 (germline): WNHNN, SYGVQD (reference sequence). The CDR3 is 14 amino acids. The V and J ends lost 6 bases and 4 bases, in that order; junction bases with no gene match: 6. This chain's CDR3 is CASSELAGRYEQYF. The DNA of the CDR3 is TGCGCCAGCAGCGAACTAGCGGGACGGTACGAGCAGTACTTC.

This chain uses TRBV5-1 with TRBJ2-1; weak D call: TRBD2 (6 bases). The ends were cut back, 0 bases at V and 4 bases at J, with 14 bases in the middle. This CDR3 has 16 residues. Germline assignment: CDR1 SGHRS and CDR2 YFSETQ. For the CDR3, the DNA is TGCGCCAGCAGCTTGGACGGGAGCCCGATTTACAATGAGCAGTTCTTC. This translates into CASSLDGSPIYNEQFF.